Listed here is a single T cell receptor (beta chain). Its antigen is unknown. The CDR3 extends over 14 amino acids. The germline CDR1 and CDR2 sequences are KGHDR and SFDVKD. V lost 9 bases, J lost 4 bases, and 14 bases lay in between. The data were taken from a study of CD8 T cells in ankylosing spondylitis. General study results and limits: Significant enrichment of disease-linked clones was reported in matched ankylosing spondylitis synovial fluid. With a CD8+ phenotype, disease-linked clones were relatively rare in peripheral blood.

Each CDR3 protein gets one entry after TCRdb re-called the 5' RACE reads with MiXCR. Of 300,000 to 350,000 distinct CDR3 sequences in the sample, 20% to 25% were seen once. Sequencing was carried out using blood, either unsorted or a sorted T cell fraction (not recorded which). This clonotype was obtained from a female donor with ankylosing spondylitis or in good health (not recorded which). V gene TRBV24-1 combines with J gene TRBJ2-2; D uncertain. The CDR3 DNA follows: TGTGCCACCGCGCCCGCCGGGTTCACCGGGGAGCTGTTTTTT. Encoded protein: CATAPAGFTGELFF.